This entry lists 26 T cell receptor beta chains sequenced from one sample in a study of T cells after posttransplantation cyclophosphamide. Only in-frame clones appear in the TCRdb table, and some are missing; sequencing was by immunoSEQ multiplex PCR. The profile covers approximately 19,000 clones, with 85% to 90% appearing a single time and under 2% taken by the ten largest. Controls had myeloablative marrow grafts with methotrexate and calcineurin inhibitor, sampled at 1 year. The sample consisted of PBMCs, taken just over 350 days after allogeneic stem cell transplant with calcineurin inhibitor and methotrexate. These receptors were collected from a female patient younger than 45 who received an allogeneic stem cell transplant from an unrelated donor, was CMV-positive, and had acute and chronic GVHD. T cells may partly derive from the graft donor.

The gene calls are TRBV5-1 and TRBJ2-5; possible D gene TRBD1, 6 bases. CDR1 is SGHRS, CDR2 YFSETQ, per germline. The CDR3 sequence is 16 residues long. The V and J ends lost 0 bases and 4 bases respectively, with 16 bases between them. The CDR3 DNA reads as TGCGCCAGCAGCTTGGGTCCAGGGCTAGGGGGAGAGACCCAGTACTTC. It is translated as CASSLGPGLGGETQYF. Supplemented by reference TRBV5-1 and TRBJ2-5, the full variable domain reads KAGVTQTPRYLIKTRGQQVTLSCSPISGHRSVSWYQQTPGQGLQFLFEYFSETQRNKGNFPGRFSGRQFSNSRSEMNVSTLELGDSALYLCASSLGPGLGGETQYFGPGTRLLVL.

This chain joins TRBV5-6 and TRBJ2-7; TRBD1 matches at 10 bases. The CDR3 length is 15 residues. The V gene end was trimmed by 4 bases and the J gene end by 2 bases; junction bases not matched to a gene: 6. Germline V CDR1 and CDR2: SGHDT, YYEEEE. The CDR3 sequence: CASSPWGTGAYEQYF. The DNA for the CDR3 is TGTGCCAGCAGCCCGTGGGGGACAGGGGCCTACGAGCAGTACTTC.

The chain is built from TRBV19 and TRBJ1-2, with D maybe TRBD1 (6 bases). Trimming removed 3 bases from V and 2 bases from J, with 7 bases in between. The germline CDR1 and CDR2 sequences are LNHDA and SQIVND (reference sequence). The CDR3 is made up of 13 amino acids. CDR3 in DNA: TGTGCCAGTAGTATGGACAGAAACTATGGCTACACCTTC. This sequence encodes CASSMDRNYGYTF.

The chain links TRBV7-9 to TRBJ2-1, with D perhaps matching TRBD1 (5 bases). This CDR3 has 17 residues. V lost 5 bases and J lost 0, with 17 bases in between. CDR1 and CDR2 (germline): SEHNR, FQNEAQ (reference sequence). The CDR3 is CASSPPPRGSSYNEQFF. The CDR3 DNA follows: TGTGCCAGCAGCCCCCCCCCAAGGGGCAGCTCCTACAATGAGCAGTTCTTC. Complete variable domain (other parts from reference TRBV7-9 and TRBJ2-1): DTGVSQNPRHKITKRGQNVTFRCDPISEHNRLYWYRQTLGQGPEFLTYFQNEAQLEKSRLLSDRFSAERPKGSFSTLEIQRTEQGDSAMYLCASSPPPRGSSYNEQFFGPGTRLTVL.

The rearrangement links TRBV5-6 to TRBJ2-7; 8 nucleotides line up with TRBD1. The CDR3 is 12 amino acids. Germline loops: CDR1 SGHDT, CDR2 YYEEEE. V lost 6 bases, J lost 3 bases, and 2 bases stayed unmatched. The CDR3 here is CASTTGGYEQYF. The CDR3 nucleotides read TGTGCCAGCACAACAGGGGGCTACGAGCAGTACTTC.

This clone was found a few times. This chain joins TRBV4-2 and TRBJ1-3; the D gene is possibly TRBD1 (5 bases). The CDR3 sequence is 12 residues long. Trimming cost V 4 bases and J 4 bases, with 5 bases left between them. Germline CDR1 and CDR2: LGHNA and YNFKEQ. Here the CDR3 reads CASSRQGNTIYF. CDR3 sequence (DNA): TGTGCCAGCAGCCGACAGGGAAACACCATATATTTT.

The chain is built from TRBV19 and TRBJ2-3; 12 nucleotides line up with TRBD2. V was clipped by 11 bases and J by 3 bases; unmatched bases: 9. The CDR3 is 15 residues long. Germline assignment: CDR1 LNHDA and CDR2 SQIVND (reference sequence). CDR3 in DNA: TGTGCCCCCTGGGGGACTAGCGGGTTGACAGATACGCAGTATTTT. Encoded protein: CAPWGTSGLTDTQYF.

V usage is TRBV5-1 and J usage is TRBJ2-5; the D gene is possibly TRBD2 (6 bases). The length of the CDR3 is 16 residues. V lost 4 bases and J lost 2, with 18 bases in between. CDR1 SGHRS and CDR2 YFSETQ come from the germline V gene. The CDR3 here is CASSEGLTTGQETQYF. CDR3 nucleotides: TGCGCCAGCAGCGAGGGACTTACAACGGGGCAAGAGACCCAGTACTTC.

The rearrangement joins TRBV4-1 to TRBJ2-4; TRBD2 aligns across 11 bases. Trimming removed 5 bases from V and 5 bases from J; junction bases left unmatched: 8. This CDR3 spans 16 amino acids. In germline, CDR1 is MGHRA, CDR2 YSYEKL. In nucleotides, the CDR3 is TGCGCCAGCAGCGATCTTAGCGGGAGGGGGGAAAACATTCAGTACTTC. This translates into CASSDLSGRGENIQYF.

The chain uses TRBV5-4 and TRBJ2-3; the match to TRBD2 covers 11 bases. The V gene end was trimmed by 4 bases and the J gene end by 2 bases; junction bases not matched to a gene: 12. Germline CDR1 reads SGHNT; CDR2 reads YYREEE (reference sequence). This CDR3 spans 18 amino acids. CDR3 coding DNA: TGTGCCAGCAGCCCCAGACTAGCGGGAACTGTAGTCACAGATACGCAGTATTTT. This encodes CASSPRLAGTVVTDTQYF.

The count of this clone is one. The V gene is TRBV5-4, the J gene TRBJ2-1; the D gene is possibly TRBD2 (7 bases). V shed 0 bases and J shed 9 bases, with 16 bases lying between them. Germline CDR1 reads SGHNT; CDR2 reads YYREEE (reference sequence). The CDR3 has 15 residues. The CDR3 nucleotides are TGTGCCAGCAGCTTGGCCGGGGGGCGCCGGGGTGAGCAGTTCTTC. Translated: CASSLAGGRRGEQFF.

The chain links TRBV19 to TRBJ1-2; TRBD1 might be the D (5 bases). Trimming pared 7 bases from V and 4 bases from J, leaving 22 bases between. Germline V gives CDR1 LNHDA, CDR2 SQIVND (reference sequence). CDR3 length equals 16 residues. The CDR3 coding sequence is TGTGCCAGTAAGGCCAGGGAGGGGAAAAGCGGCTATGGCTACACCTTC. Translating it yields CASKAREGKSGYGYTF.

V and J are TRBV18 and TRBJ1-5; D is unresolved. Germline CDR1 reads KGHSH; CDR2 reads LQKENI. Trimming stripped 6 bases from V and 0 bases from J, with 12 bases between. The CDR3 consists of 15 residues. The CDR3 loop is CASSPKIGSNQPQHF. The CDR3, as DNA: TGTGCCAGCTCGCCTAAAATCGGTAGCAATCAGCCCCAGCATTTT.

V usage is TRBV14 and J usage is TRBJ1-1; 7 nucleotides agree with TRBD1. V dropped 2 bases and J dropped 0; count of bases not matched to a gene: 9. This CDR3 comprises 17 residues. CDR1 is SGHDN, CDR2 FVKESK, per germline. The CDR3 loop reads CASSQYQGVNMNTEAFF. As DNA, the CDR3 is TGTGCCAGCAGCCAATACCAGGGGGTGAATATGAACACTGAAGCTTTCTTT.

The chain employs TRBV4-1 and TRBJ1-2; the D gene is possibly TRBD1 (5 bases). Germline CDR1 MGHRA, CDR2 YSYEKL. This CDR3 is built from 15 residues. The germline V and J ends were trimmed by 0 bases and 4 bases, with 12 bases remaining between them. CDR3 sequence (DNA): TGCGCCAGCAGCCAAGATCACGACAGCACCTATGGCTACACCTTC. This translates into CASSQDHDSTYGYTF.

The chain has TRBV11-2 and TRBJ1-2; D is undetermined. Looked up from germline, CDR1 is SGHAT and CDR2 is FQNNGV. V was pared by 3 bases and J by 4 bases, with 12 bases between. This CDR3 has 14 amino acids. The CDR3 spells CASSLSRRFYGYTF. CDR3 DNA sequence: TGTGCCAGCAGCTTGAGTCGGCGGTTCTATGGCTACACCTTC.

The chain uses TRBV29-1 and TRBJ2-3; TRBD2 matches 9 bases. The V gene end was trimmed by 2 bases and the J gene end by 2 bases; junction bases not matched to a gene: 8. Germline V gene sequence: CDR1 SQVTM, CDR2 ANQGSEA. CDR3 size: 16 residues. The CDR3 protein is CSVELWTSENTDTQYF. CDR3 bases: TGCAGCGTTGAACTATGGACTAGCGAGAACACAGATACGCAGTATTTT.

As DNA, the CDR3 is TGTGCCTGGAGTGTAGGGGCTTTTTCTGGAAACACCATATATTTT. It translates to CAWSVGAFSGNTIYF. V usage is TRBV30 and J usage is TRBJ1-3; D possibly corresponds to TRBD1 (5 bases). The CDR3 sequence is 15 residues long. V lost 0 bases, J lost 1 base, and 10 bases lay in between. Per the germline V gene, CDR1 is GTSNPN and CDR2 is SVGIG (reference sequence).

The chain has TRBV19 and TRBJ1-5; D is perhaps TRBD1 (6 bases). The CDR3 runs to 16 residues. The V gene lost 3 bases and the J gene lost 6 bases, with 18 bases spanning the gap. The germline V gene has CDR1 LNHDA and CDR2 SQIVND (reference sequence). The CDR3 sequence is CASSILGQGLGQPQHF. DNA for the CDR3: TGTGCCAGTAGTATCCTCGGGCAGGGGCTCGGTCAGCCCCAGCATTTT.

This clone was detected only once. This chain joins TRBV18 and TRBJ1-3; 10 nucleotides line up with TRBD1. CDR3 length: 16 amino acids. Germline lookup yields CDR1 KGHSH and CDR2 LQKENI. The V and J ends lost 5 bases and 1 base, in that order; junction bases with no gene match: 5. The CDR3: CASSSDRGRSGNTIYF. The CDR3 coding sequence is TGTGCCAGCTCATCAGACAGGGGGCGATCTGGAAACACCATATATTTT. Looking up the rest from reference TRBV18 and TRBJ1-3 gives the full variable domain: NAGVMQNPRHLVRRRGQEARLRCSPMKGHSHVYWYRQLPEEGLKFMVYLQKENIIDESGMPKERFSAEFPKEGPSILRIQQVVRGDSAAYFCASSSDRGRSGNTIYFGEGSWLTVV.

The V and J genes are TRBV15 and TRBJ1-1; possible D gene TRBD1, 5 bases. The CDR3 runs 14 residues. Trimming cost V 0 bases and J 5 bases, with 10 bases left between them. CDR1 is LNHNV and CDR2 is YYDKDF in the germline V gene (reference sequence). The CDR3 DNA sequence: TGTGCCACCAGCAGAGAGCCAGGGCGAACTGAAGCTTTCTTT. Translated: CATSREPGRTEAFF. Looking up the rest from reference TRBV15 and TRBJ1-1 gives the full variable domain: DAMVIQNPRYQVTQFGKPVTLSCSQTLNHNVMYWYQQKSSQAPKLLFHYYDKDFNNEADTPDNFQSRRPNTSFCFLDIRSPGLGDTAMYLCATSREPGRTEAFFGQGTRLTVV.

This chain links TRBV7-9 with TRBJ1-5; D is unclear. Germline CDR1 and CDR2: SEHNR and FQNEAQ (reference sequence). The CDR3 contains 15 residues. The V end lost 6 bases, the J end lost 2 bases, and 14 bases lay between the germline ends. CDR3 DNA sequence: TGTGCCAGCAGTGGTCCCGGTAACGGCAATCAGCCCCAGCATTTT. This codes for CASSGPGNGNQPQHF.

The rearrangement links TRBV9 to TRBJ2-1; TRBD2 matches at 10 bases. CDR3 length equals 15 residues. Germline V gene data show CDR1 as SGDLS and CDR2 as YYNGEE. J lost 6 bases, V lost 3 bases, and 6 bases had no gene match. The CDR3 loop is CASSGGTSAANEQFF. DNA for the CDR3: TGTGCCAGCAGCGGAGGGACTAGCGCCGCCAATGAGCAGTTCTTC.

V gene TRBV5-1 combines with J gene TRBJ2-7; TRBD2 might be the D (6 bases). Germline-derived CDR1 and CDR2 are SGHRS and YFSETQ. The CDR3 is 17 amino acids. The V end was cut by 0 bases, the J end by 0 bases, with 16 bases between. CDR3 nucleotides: TGCGCCAGCAGCTTGGAGCCGAGTGGGGGGAGCTCCTACGAGCAGTACTTC. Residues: CASSLEPSGGSSYEQYF.

This CDR3 is CASSLVPIAPYNEQFF. The CDR3 nucleotides are TGTGCCAGCAGCTTAGTTCCGATAGCCCCTTACAATGAGCAGTTCTTC. The chain has TRBV11-3 and TRBJ2-1; D remains unclear. Trimming left V 1 base short and J 4 bases short, with 14 bases between. The V gene's germline CDR1 is SGHNT and CDR2 YENEEA. The CDR3 has 16 residues.

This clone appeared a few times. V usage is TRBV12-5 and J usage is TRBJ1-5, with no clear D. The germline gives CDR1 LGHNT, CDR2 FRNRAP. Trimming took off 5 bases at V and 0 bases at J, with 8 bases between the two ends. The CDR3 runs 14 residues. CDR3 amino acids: CASGSPYSNQPQHF. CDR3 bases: TGTGCTAGTGGTAGCCCGTATAGCAATCAGCCCCAGCATTTT.